This T cell receptor (beta chain) was documented in a study of T cells in localized non-small cell lung cancer. Only in-frame clones appear in the TCRdb table, and some are missing; sequencing was by immunoSEQ multiplex PCR. The data show roughly 1,700 clones, with roughly 20% seen just once and roughly 13% held by the top ten. General study points: In adjacent lung, a median around 52 of the top 100 tumor clones were found. Uninvolved adjacent lung showed the highest T cell clonality, exceeding tumor. Sequencing covered just one tumor region, so heterogeneity cannot be ruled out. Higher T cell density in the blood was associated with longer overall survival, whereas higher adjacent-lung clonality associated with shorter survival.

As to this clone: Its antigen is still unknown.

Material: normal lung tissue next to the tumor, obtained before any cancer treatment. The sequence derives from a male donor aged 60 or over with stage III squamous cell lung carcinoma.

CDR3 region: CASSFWRESNEQFF. DNA for the CDR3: TGTGCCAGCAGCTTTTGGCGGGAGTCCAATGAGCAGTTCTTC. The chain uses TRBV11-3 and TRBJ2-1, with 7 bases aligning to TRBD2. With V trimmed by 3 bases and J by 6 bases, 5 bases remained unmatched. Germline CDR1 and CDR2: SGHNT and YENEEA. CDR3 length: 14 amino acids.